This T cell receptor beta chain stems from a study of blood T cell repertoires in COVID-19. On the study more broadly: Samples taken during acute and convalescent COVID-19 were collected in the United States, Italy and Spain.

V was clipped by 0 bases and J by 4 bases, with 9 bases between them. Per the germline V gene, CDR1 is GTSNPN and CDR2 is SVGIG (reference sequence). The CDR3 runs to 14 residues. Per the original data handling: From reference gene primer amplification, estimates of nucleated cell counts were derived. The table came from immunoSEQ multiplex PCR; TCRdb's copy has only in-frame clones and leaves some out. That table supplies the V and J calls and clone size; D and trimming were determined from the DNA. The sample shows roughly 170,000 clones, 70% to 85% of them seen only once. The V and J genes are TRBV30 and TRBJ1-4, with D unclear. The receptor's source is a human donor in a cohort sampled during active COVID-19. The sequenced sample was peripheral blood. For the CDR3, the DNA is TGTGCCTGGAGTGTAGGTCAGGTTAATGAAAAACTGTTTTTT. Protein sequence: CAWSVGQVNEKLFF.